A single sample is the source of the 22 T cell receptor beta chains below, sequenced in a study of T cells after yellow fever vaccination. Using its own MiXCR run on the 5' RACE reads, TCRdb lists one record per CDR3 protein. The sample consists of roughly 340,000 distinct CDR3 sequences, almost 4% of them appearing once. The starting material was PBMCs, obtained 5 days after the yellow fever booster vaccination. These receptors were collected from a man between 18 and 29 years old who received the YFV17D yellow fever vaccine.

In its sample, this clonotype was seen many times. V gene TRBV4-1 combines with J gene TRBJ1-6; possible D gene TRBD1, 5 bases. Germline lookup yields CDR1 MGHRA and CDR2 YSYEKL. This CDR3 comprises 13 residues. The V gene lost 6 bases and the J gene lost 7 bases, with 10 bases spanning the gap. The CDR3 nucleotides are TGCGCCAGCAGGGCAGGGAGCAATTCACCCCTCCACTTT. Amino acid sequence: CASRAGSNSPLHF.

This clonotype appeared a few times. The chain links TRBV7-2 to TRBJ2-1; D tentatively fits TRBD1 or TRBD2 (6 bases each). Trimming stripped 5 bases from V and 2 bases from J, with 19 bases between. The CDR3 is 17 amino acids. Germline CDR1 is SGHTA and CDR2 is FQGNSA. The CDR3 region has the DNA TGTGCCAGCAGCAGACCCGGGGCCGGGGGCGCCTACAATGAGCAGTTCTTC. Encoded protein: CASSRPGAGGAYNEQFF.

This clonotype was observed a handful of times. The chain's CDR3 is CASSLLLGTEAFF. The DNA for the CDR3 is TGTGCCAGCAGCCTCCTTTTGGGCACTGAAGCTTTCTTT. The chain carries TRBV12-3 or TRBV12-4 and TRBJ1-1, with D unclear. This CDR3 contains 13 residues. Trimming shortened V by 6 bases and J by 4 bases, and 12 bases separated the two germline ends.

The V call is TRBV5-1, the J call TRBJ2-7, with D possibly being TRBD1 (6 bases). There are 14 residues in the CDR3. Trimming removed 2 bases at V and 2 bases at J, with 11 bases between. Germline V CDR1 and CDR2: SGHRS, YFSETQ. In DNA, the CDR3 is TGCGCCAGCAGCTTTACAGGGTCAGCCTACGAGCAGTACTTC. It yields the protein CASSFTGSAYEQYF.

At least ten counts were recorded for this clonotype. The J gene is TRBJ1-5, the V gene TRBV28; TRBD1 is a possible D gene (6 bases). The length of the CDR3 is 14 residues. Trimming shortened V by 3 bases and J by 5 bases, and 11 bases separated the two germline ends. The V gene's germline CDR1 is MDHEN and CDR2 SYDVKM. CDR3: CASSLSQGYQPQHF. The CDR3 DNA sequence: TGTGCCAGCAGTTTGAGCCAGGGGTATCAGCCCCAGCATTTT. The whole variable domain, remainder taken from reference TRBV28 and TRBJ1-5, is DVKVTQSSRYLVKRTGEKVFLECVQDMDHENMFWYRQDPGLGLRLIYFSYDVKMKEKGDIPEGYSVSREKKERFSLILESASTNQTSMYLCASSLSQGYQPQHFGDGTRLSIL.

This clonotype has more than one count but fewer than ten. The genes are TRBV27 and TRBJ2-7; no clear D gene. CDR3 length: 14 amino acids. Germline CDR1 reads MNHEY; CDR2 reads SMNVEV (reference sequence). Between the trimmed V and J ends, which lost 2 bases and 1 base, there was a span of 9 bases. The CDR3 DNA reads as TGTGCCAGCAGTTTAAGAGTGACGTCCTACGAGCAGTACTTC. Its protein is CASSLRVTSYEQYF.

This clonotype was seen only a few times. The genes are TRBV25-1 and TRBJ2-6; TRBD1 or TRBD2 may be the D gene (5 bases each). The CDR3 is 16 amino acids. Germline lookup yields CDR1 MGHDK and CDR2 SYGVNS. Trimming pared 4 bases from V and 0 bases from J, leaving 10 bases between. CDR3 coding DNA: TGTGCCAGCAGTGGCCGGGGCACCTCTGGGGCCAACGTCCTGACTTTC. Amino acid sequence: CASSGRGTSGANVLTF. Full variable domain (remainder filled in from reference TRBV25-1 and TRBJ2-6): EADIYQTPRYLVIGTGKKITLECSQTMGHDKMYWYQQDPGMELHLIHYSYGVNSTEKGDLSSESTVSRIRTEHFPLTLESARPSHTSQYLCASSGRGTSGANVLTFGAGSRLTVL.

The chain carries TRBV7-2 and TRBJ1-2; D uncertain. Trimming pared 0 bases from V and 0 bases from J, leaving 11 bases between. The CDR3 contains 16 residues. Germline CDR1 is SGHTA and CDR2 is FQGNSA. CDR3 amino acids: CASSLAATRANYGYTF. CDR3 in DNA: TGTGCCAGCAGCTTAGCAGCGACTCGAGCTAACTATGGCTACACCTTC.

This clonotype was counted many times. V and J are TRBV7-2 and TRBJ1-2, with TRBD1 as a possible D gene (5 bases). The ends were cut back, 1 base at V and 2 bases at J, with 8 bases in the middle. The length of the CDR3 is 14 residues. Germline CDR1 reads SGHTA; CDR2 reads FQGNSA. CDR3 sequence: CASSLGGENYGYTF. The CDR3 coding sequence is TGTGCCAGCAGCTTAGGGGGCGAAAACTATGGCTACACCTTC.

This clonotype appeared a few times. The chain uses TRBV4-1 and TRBJ1-4, with 9 positions matching TRBD1. V dropped 2 bases and J dropped 7; count of bases not matched to a gene: 5. The CDR3 extends over 15 amino acids. Per the germline V gene, CDR1 is MGHRA and CDR2 is YSYEKL. The CDR3 nucleotides read TGCGCCAGCAGCCAAAGGGGACAGGGATTTGAAAAACTGTTTTTT. Amino acids: CASSQRGQGFEKLFF.

The chain employs TRBV19 and TRBJ1-2, with D perhaps TRBD1 (5 bases). This CDR3 comprises 14 residues. Germline CDR1 is LNHDA and CDR2 is SQIVND (reference sequence). V was cut by 1 base and J by 2 bases, with 8 bases left in between. Here the CDR3 DNA reads TGTGCCAGTAGTATAGGGGGCGGAAACTATGGCTACACCTTC. This gives the protein CASSIGGGNYGYTF.

The rearrangement joins TRBV7-2 to TRBJ1-4; 9 bases fit TRBD1. CDR1 and CDR2 (germline): SGHTA, FQGNSA. This CDR3 spans 14 amino acids. Trimming removed 3 bases from V and 8 bases from J; junction bases left unmatched: 4. CDR3: CASSFSGQGEKLFF. CDR3 coding DNA: TGTGCCAGCAGCTTCTCCGGACAGGGGGAAAAACTGTTTTTT.

This clonotype occurred many times. The chain has TRBV12-3 or TRBV12-4 and TRBJ2-7; no firm D call. This CDR3 contains 14 residues. The V end was cut by 4 bases, the J end by 0 bases, with 10 bases between. The CDR3 region is CASSSRRRSYEQYF. DNA of the CDR3: TGTGCCAGCAGTTCCCGCAGGCGCTCCTACGAGCAGTACTTC.

This clonotype was counted only a few times. The chain carries TRBV25-1 and TRBJ2-1; D possibly matches TRBD1 or TRBD2 (6 bases each). V lost 8 bases to trimming and J lost 9 bases, with 14 bases between them. Germline assignment: CDR1 MGHDK and CDR2 SYGVNS. This CDR3 region has 12 residues. Here the CDR3 DNA reads TGTGCCAGCGGCAGAGGGGGAGGTGAGCAGTTCTTC. Protein: CASGRGGGEQFF. Filled out from reference TRBV25-1 and TRBJ2-1, the complete variable domain reads EADIYQTPRYLVIGTGKKITLECSQTMGHDKMYWYQQDPGMELHLIHYSYGVNSTEKGDLSSESTVSRIRTEHFPLTLESARPSHTSQYLCASGRGGGEQFFGPGTRLTVL.

The chain joins TRBV29-1 to TRBJ2-7, with D possibly TRBD2 on 6 matching bases. The CDR3 runs 11 residues. Germline lookup yields CDR1 SQVTM and CDR2 ANQGSEA. Trimming removed 5 bases at V and 7 bases at J, with 12 bases between. The CDR3 nucleotides read TGCAGCGTTCCCAACAGCGGGGAGCAGTACTTC. Translated, it gives CSVPNSGEQYF.

This clonotype has only a few counts. The rearrangement joins TRBV28 to TRBJ2-3; either TRBD1 or TRBD2 may fit D (5 bases each). Germline CDR1 MDHEN, CDR2 SYDVKM. This CDR3 contains 16 residues. V lost 6 bases to trimming and J lost 6 bases, with 22 bases between them. In nucleotides, the CDR3 is TGTGCCAGCAGCCAGACGGGGCAGTCAGGGATTGATACGCAGTATTTT. Encoded protein: CASSQTGQSGIDTQYF.

This chain links TRBV25-1 with TRBJ2-2; no definite D call. V dropped 7 bases and J dropped 6 bases, with 9 bases sitting between them. Germline CDR1 is MGHDK and CDR2 is SYGVNS. The CDR3 contains 12 residues. The CDR3 DNA follows: TGTGCCAGCATTGCAGAGCCCGGGGAGCTGTTTTTT. It translates to CASIAEPGELFF.

A few counts support this clonotype. The chain is built from TRBV12-3 or TRBV12-4 and TRBJ1-4, with D maybe TRBD1 (6 bases). The CDR3 is 13 residues long. V lost 6 bases, J lost 8 bases, and 13 bases lay in between. The CDR3 sequence: CASSLGATEKLFF. DNA of the CDR3: TGTGCCAGCAGCTTGGGGGCGACGGAAAAACTGTTTTTT.

This rearrangement joins TRBV7-9 to TRBJ2-2; D perhaps matches TRBD2 (5 bases). Per germline, CDR1 SEHNR and CDR2 FQNEAQ (reference sequence). The length of the CDR3 is 13 residues. The V end lost 7 bases, the J end lost 4 bases, and 10 bases lay between the germline ends. CDR3 in DNA: TGTGCCAGCACCGACGGGGTCACCGGGGAGCTGTTTTTT. Translated, it gives CASTDGVTGELFF.

This clonotype showed up many times. This chain joins TRBV29-1 and TRBJ1-5, with D possibly being TRBD1 (5 bases). V was trimmed by 4 bases and J by 4 bases, leaving 11 bases between them. CDR1 SQVTM and CDR2 ANQGSEA come from the germline V gene. This CDR3 spans 13 amino acids. CDR3 in amino acids: CSVVSGWNQPQHF. The CDR3 DNA is TGCAGCGTTGTCTCAGGGTGGAATCAGCCCCAGCATTTT.

This clonotype was observed at least ten times. The chain carries TRBV9 and TRBJ2-3, with D tentatively TRBD2 (6 bases). Germline V gene sequence: CDR1 SGDLS, CDR2 YYNGEE. The CDR3 is 16 amino acids. The V and J ends lost 4 bases and 1 base respectively, with 16 bases between them. The CDR3 sequence: CASSPRRRGGTDTQYF. The CDR3, as DNA: TGTGCCAGCAGCCCCCGGAGGCGGGGCGGCACAGATACGCAGTATTTT. The full variable domain, with the rest looked up from reference TRBV9 and TRBJ2-3, is DSGVTQTPKHLITATGQRVTLRCSPRSGDLSVYWYQQSLDQGLQFLIQYYNGEERAKGNILERFSAQQFPDLHSELNLSSLELGDSALYFCASSPRRRGGTDTQYFGPGTRLTVL.

This clonotype was recorded a few times. V usage is TRBV5-5 and J usage is TRBJ2-4, with 9 bases matching TRBD1. Germline lookup yields CDR1 SGHKS and CDR2 YYEKEE (reference sequence). V lost 3 bases and J lost 0; bases outside the gene matches: 4. This CDR3 is built from 16 residues. The CDR3 nucleotides are TGTGCCAGCAGCTACGGACAGGGGCTAGCCAAAAACATTCAGTACTTC. Amino acid sequence: CASSYGQGLAKNIQYF.